This T cell receptor beta chain was recorded in a study of T cells in Graves' hyperthyroidism and ophthalmopathy. General study findings and limits: By a 13 V-J model, ophthalmopathy was set apart from stable hyperthyroidism.

Details on this clonotype: Its matching antigen is unknown.

The CDR3 length is 14 residues. The V and J ends lost 3 bases and 11 bases respectively, with 20 bases between them. Germline CDR1 and CDR2: DFQATT and SNEGSKA (reference sequence). TCR beta CDR3 sequences were amplified from RNA transcripts. The HTBI primer set served for first-round RT-PCR of the TCR CDR3. Via MiXCR, TCRdb re-called the multiplex PCR reads, giving one row per CDR3 protein. The sample contains under 350,000 distinct CDR3 sequences, approximately 14% of which appear only once. The chain links TRBV20-1 to TRBJ1-5; D is ambiguous. This clonotype originated in a woman aged 40 to 50 with Graves' ophthalmopathy. Sequencing was done on a sample of blood. CDR3 bases: TGCAGTGCTAGTTCCGGACGGTCTCAAGGGTCCCAGCATTTT. This gives the protein CSASSGRSQGSQHF.